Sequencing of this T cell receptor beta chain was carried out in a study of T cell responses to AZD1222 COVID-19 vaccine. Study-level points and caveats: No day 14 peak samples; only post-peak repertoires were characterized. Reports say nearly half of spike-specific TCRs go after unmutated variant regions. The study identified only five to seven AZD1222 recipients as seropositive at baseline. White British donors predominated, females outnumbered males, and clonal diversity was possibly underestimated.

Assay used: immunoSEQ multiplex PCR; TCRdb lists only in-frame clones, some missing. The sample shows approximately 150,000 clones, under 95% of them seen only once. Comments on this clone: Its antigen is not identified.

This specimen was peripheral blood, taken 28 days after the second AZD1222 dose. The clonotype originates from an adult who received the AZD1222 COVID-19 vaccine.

The CDR3 region is CAWSYSYSNQPQHF. The CDR3 coding sequence is TGTGCCTGGAGTTACAGCTATAGCAATCAGCCCCAGCATTTT. The V and J genes are TRBV30 and TRBJ1-5; the D is unclear. The CDR3 length is 14 residues. With 2 bases removed from V and 0 bases from J, the gap between germline ends came to 8 bases. Germline lookup yields CDR1 GTSNPN and CDR2 SVGIG (reference sequence).